Shown below are 24 T cell receptor beta chains from a single sample sequenced in a study of blood T cell repertoires in COVID-19. The assay was immunoSEQ multiplex PCR, and TCRdb's table has in-frame clones only and misses some. The profile shows roughly 290,000 clones, approximately 86% of them singletons. The sample comprised peripheral blood. Receptor source: a woman aged 45-59 years with active or convalescent COVID-19.

The chain carries TRBV5-1 and TRBJ1-4, with 7 nucleotides matching TRBD1. V trimming: 2 bases; J trimming: 14 bases; junction bases outside the gene matches: 12. This CDR3 is built from 14 residues. CDR1 SGHRS and CDR2 YFSETQ come from the germline V gene. DNA of the CDR3: TGCGCCAGCAGCTTTACGGACAGGTCTCGCAGGCTGTTTTTT. Amino acid sequence: CASSFTDRSRRLFF.

The V call is TRBV6-1, the J call TRBJ1-3, with D unresolved. Germline V gene data show CDR1 as MNHNS and CDR2 as SASEGT. The ends were cut back, 2 bases at V and 0 bases at J, with 8 bases in the middle. The length of the CDR3 is 15 residues. The CDR3 protein is CASSEIGYSGNTIYF. In nucleotides, the CDR3 is TGTGCCAGCAGTGAAATCGGTTACTCTGGAAACACCATATATTTT.

The V gene is TRBV6-4, the J gene TRBJ2-6; perhaps TRBD1 as D (6 bases). The CDR3 length is 16 residues. Germline CDR1 reads MRHNA; CDR2 reads SNTAGT. V was trimmed by 6 bases and J by 3 bases, leaving 15 bases between them. The CDR3 nucleotides read TGTGCCAGCAGCGGACAGCCCGCACTTGGGGCCAACGTCCTGACTTTC. Translation: CASSGQPALGANVLTF.

V and J are TRBV6-5 and TRBJ1-4, with D tentatively TRBD1 (6 bases). This CDR3 is built from 14 residues. Germline CDR1 MNHEY, CDR2 SVGAGI. V lost 8 bases to trimming and J lost 8 bases, with 18 bases between them. CDR3 loop: CASAARTVGEKLFF. The CDR3 DNA reads TGTGCCAGCGCGGCTCGGACAGTAGGAGAAAAACTGTTTTTT.

The CDR3 bases are TGTGCCAGCAGCTCCTGGACAGGGGACTTTATCGAGCAGTACTTC. This sequence encodes CASSSWTGDFIEQYF. The chain employs TRBV7-8 and TRBJ2-7; 9 bases match TRBD1. Germline assignment: CDR1 SGHVS and CDR2 FQNEAQ. The CDR3 has 15 amino acids. V lost 4 bases to trimming and J lost 6 bases; unmatched junction nucleotides: 10.

This rearrangement joins TRBV12-3 or TRBV12-4 to TRBJ2-7; D ambiguous. The length of the CDR3 is 11 residues. V lost 6 bases, J lost 3 bases, and 6 bases lay in between. The CDR3 protein is CASSFRYEQYF. The CDR3 DNA follows: TGTGCCAGCAGCTTCCGCTACGAGCAGTACTTC.

This clone was seen a single time. The V gene is TRBV19, the J gene TRBJ1-1; no definite D call. V was shortened by 4 bases and J by 10 bases, with 13 bases between the two germline ends. The CDR3 has 12 amino acids. CDR1 LNHDA and CDR2 SQIVND come from the germline V gene (reference sequence). The CDR3 coding sequence is TGTGCCAGTAGTAAGCGGGGTGATGTAGCTTTCTTT. Translating it yields CASSKRGDVAFF.

This chain joins TRBV28 and TRBJ1-2, with 7 nucleotides matching TRBD1. CDR1 and CDR2 from the germline V gene are MDHEN and SYDVKM. J lost 2 bases, V lost 3 bases, and 6 bases had no gene match. The CDR3 loop spans 15 amino acids. The CDR3 reads CASSFWGQPNYGYTF. The CDR3 bases are TGTGCCAGCAGTTTCTGGGGACAGCCCAACTATGGCTACACCTTC.

The chain joins TRBV28 to TRBJ1-3; no clear D gene. Germline V gives CDR1 MDHEN, CDR2 SYDVKM. Trimming took 4 bases from V and 3 from J, leaving 13 bases between them. The CDR3 is made up of 15 amino acids. CDR3 DNA sequence: TGTGCCAGCAGTTACCGATTCCCAGATGGAAACACCATATATTTT. This sequence encodes CASSYRFPDGNTIYF.

This chain links TRBV3-1 (or the pseudogene TRBV3-2) with TRBJ2-3; no firm D call. Germline lookup yields CDR1 LGHDT and CDR2 YNNKEL (reference sequence). This CDR3 has 12 residues. Trimming pared 4 bases from V and 6 bases from J, leaving 8 bases between. CDR3 in DNA: TGTGCCAGCAGCCCGTCCCTTGATACGCAGTATTTT. It translates to CASSPSLDTQYF.

V gene TRBV7-2 combines with J gene TRBJ1-6; possible D gene TRBD1, 6 bases. Germline assignment: CDR1 SGHTA and CDR2 FQGNSA. Trimming stripped 2 bases from V and 6 bases from J, with 8 bases between. CDR3 length: 14 amino acids. The CDR3 protein is CASSLRGTNSPLHF. Written as DNA, the CDR3 is TGTGCCAGCAGCTTAAGGGGGACTAATTCACCCCTCCACTTT.

V gene TRBV3-1 (or the pseudogene TRBV3-2) combines with J gene TRBJ2-3, with 12 nucleotides matching TRBD2. CDR1 is LGHDT and CDR2 is YNNKEL in the germline V gene (reference sequence). CDR3 length: 17 amino acids. The junction had 8 bases not matched to a gene; V was cut back by 0 bases and J by 7 bases. The CDR3 DNA reads TGTGCCAGCAGCCAAGATCCCGCACTAGCGGGAGGAAATACGCAGTATTTT. This encodes CASSQDPALAGGNTQYF.

This clone was seen a single time. V usage is TRBV19 and J usage is TRBJ2-3; tentatively, D is TRBD1 (6 bases). The CDR3 extends over 15 amino acids. V was cut by 5 bases and J by 3 bases, with 15 bases left in between. Germline loops: CDR1 LNHDA, CDR2 SQIVND (reference sequence). This chain's CDR3 is CASSAQGITTDTQYF. The CDR3 DNA reads as TGTGCCAGTAGTGCACAGGGCATCACAACAGATACGCAGTATTTT.

The chain links TRBV6-5 to TRBJ1-1, with D perhaps TRBD1 (5 bases). Looked up from germline, CDR1 is MNHEY and CDR2 is SVGAGI. The CDR3 spans 13 residues. Trimming left V 6 bases short and J 2 bases short, with 10 bases between. The CDR3 nucleotides are TGTGCCAGCAGATCAGGGACTAACACTGAAGCTTTCTTT. It specifies CASRSGTNTEAFF.

In this sample, this clone turned up many times. This chain connects TRBV5-4 to TRBJ2-7; the D is unclear. Trimming left V 1 base short and J 7 bases short, with 9 bases between. The CDR3 extends over 12 amino acids. Germline values: CDR1 SGHNT, CDR2 YYREEE (reference sequence). CDR3 DNA sequence: TGTGCCAGCAGCTTGAGTTATCAGGAGCAGTACTTC. Translation gives CASSLSYQEQYF.

A single count supports this clone. The chain joins TRBV6-9 to TRBJ2-2; D tentatively fits TRBD1 or TRBD2 (9 bases each). V lost 6 bases to trimming and J lost 1 base, with 24 bases between them. This CDR3 comprises 19 residues. Germline assignment: CDR1 MNHGY and CDR2 SVAAGI. CDR3 DNA sequence: TGTGCCAGCAGCCGGGACAGGGAAGGTAGCGGGAGGAACACCGGGGAGCTGTTTTTT. Protein product: CASSRDREGSGRNTGELFF.

The CDR3 nucleotides are TGCGCCAGCAGCTTGGATTCCCTAGATTCACCCCTCCACTTT. This sequence encodes CASSLDSLDSPLHF. The rearrangement uses TRBV5-1 and TRBJ1-6; D unresolved. V lost 0 bases and J lost 8, with 9 bases in between. CDR1 SGHRS and CDR2 YFSETQ come from the germline V gene. This CDR3 is 14 amino acids long.

The V gene is TRBV7-9, the J gene TRBJ1-5, with 8 bases that match TRBD1. V lost 5 bases, J lost 7 bases, and 4 bases stayed unmatched. In germline, CDR1 is SEHNR, CDR2 FQNEAQ (reference sequence). This CDR3 region has 13 residues. CDR3 sequence (DNA): TGTGCCAGCAGCCCACAGGGGGGCCAGCCCCAGCATTTT. Translation gives CASSPQGGQPQHF.

The chain uses TRBV15 and TRBJ2-7; a possible D gene is TRBD2 (7 bases). Germline lookup yields CDR1 LNHNV and CDR2 YYDKDF (reference sequence). The V end was cut by 3 bases, the J end by 4 bases, with 25 bases between. The CDR3 extends over 18 amino acids. The CDR3 region is CATSSHSGGREKIYEQYF. The CDR3 DNA reads TGTGCCACCAGCAGCCACTCTGGGGGGCGGGAGAAAATATACGAGCAGTACTTC. Looking up the rest from reference TRBV15 and TRBJ2-7 gives the full variable domain: DAMVIQNPRYQVTQFGKPVTLSCSQTLNHNVMYWYQQKSSQAPKLLFHYYDKDFNNEADTPDNFQSRRPNTSFCFLDIRSPGLGDTAMYLCATSSHSGGREKIYEQYFGPGTRLTVT.

CDR3 residues: CASSQEDRDRGRMRTEAFF. The CDR3 region has the DNA TGCGCCAGCAGCCAAGAAGACCGGGACAGGGGTAGGATGAGGACTGAAGCTTTCTTT. This chain links TRBV4-1 with TRBJ1-1, with 10 bases lining up with TRBD1. CDR1 is MGHRA and CDR2 is YSYEKL in the germline V gene. This CDR3 contains 19 residues. V was pared by 0 bases and J by 5 bases, with 15 bases of the junction left unmatched.

The CDR3 DNA reads as TGCGCCAGCAGCCAAGGCAGGGCCCTCTCCTATAATTCACCCCTCCACTTT. Protein product: CASSQGRALSYNSPLHF. This chain links TRBV4-1 with TRBJ1-6, with D tentatively TRBD1 (5 bases). The CDR3 runs 17 residues. The V gene's germline CDR1 is MGHRA and CDR2 YSYEKL. V shed 1 base and J shed 0 bases, with 10 bases lying between them.

The rearrangement uses TRBV4-2 and TRBJ1-4, with 8 bases fitting TRBD1. J was trimmed by 3 bases and V by 4 bases; bases with no gene match: 7. Germline V gene data show CDR1 as LGHNA and CDR2 as YNFKEQ. CDR3 length: 16 amino acids. The CDR3 loop is CASSPTQGAANEKLFF. CDR3 coding DNA: TGTGCCAGCAGCCCAACCCAGGGGGCGGCTAATGAAAAACTGTTTTTT.

This sequence joins TRBV5-1 and TRBJ1-2; D call uncertain. Between the trimmed V and J ends, which lost 5 bases and 6 bases, there was a span of 14 bases. Per germline, CDR1 SGHRS and CDR2 YFSETQ. The CDR3 covers 13 residues. In DNA form, the CDR3 reads TGCGCCAGCAGGATAGCTCAAGAGGATGGCTACACCTTC. This gives the protein CASRIAQEDGYTF.

The V call is TRBV6-6, the J call TRBJ1-4; TRBD1 matches 9 bases. V trimming: 6 bases; J trimming: 4 bases; junction bases outside the gene matches: 6. This CDR3 is 15 amino acids long. Germline V CDR1 and CDR2: MNHNY, SVGAGI (reference sequence). CDR3 in amino acids: CASSTTGGVNEKLFF. The CDR3 DNA follows: TGTGCCAGCAGCACGACAGGGGGGGTTAATGAAAAACTGTTTTTT.